The 3 T cell receptor beta chains presented below share a single source sample, sequenced in a study of blood T cell repertoires in COVID-19. The protocol was immunoSEQ multiplex PCR, while the TCRdb copy is restricted to in-frame clones and leaves out a portion. The sample has around 250,000 clones; 88% are singletons. The sample taken for sequencing was peripheral blood. The source is a woman between 65 and 79 years old with COVID-19, enrolled during active disease.

As DNA, the CDR3 is TGTGCCAGCAGCCAAGATCCAGGGTCCTACAATGAGCAGTTCTTC. Translated: CASSQDPGSYNEQFF. The chain carries TRBV4-2 and TRBJ2-1, with a weak D call TRBD1 (5 bases). Germline CDR1 reads LGHNA; CDR2 reads YNFKEQ. The V gene lost 0 bases and the J gene lost 1 base, with 7 bases spanning the gap. The CDR3 runs 15 residues.

The V and J genes are TRBV11-1 and TRBJ2-1; 9 bases match TRBD2. The germline V gene has CDR1 SGHAT and CDR2 FQDESV (reference sequence). Unmatched junction bases numbered 7, after V lost 5 bases and J lost 5 bases. The CDR3 is made up of 15 amino acids. The CDR3 region is CASSRQRTSDNEQFF. The CDR3 bases are TGTGCCAGCAGCCGACAAAGGACTAGCGACAATGAGCAGTTCTTC.

The rearrangement uses TRBV19 and TRBJ2-7; 7 bases line up with TRBD2. Germline CDR1 LNHDA, CDR2 SQIVND (reference sequence). This CDR3 comprises 14 residues. The junction had 11 bases not matched to a gene; V was cut back by 5 bases and J by 7 bases. The CDR3, as DNA: TGTGCCAGTAGTTATAGCGGGTCCTCCGTTGAGCAGTACTTC. This codes for CASSYSGSSVEQYF.